This entry concerns a single TCR beta chain. The clone's antigen remains unknown. Qualities for individual bases were not recorded, and no much larger clone is one base off. The collaborating institutions used their own protocols to collect whole blood in K2EDTA tubes. Collaborator samples were shipped for TCRbeta analysis as frozen whole blood, isolated PBMCs, or DNA extracted from either sample type. The immunoSEQ Assay, a bias-controlled multiplex PCR, was used to amplify TCRbeta CDR3 regions from genomic DNA. For the original study's pipeline: Within the assay, amplification of reference gene primers was used to estimate how many nucleated cells each sample contained. Sequence reads were collapsed and filtered to measure the absolute abundance of every unique TCRbeta CDR3 rearrangement. For each sample, productive Simpson clonality was calculated by taking the square root of Simpson's diversity index across productive rearrangements. TCRdb took over this immuneACCESS table, retaining in-frame rearrangements with V and J assigned. Such tables are incomplete; in checked studies, under half of the missing clones stem from an unresolved V gene, and the remainder is unexplained. Clone size and the V and J calls come from that table; the DNA yielded D and trimming. In all, the sample holds 110,000 to 150,000 clones, and about four fifths of those were seen once. About an eighth of the sample rests with the top ten.

This sample was included in a study of blood T cell repertoires in COVID-19 (TCRdb year 2020). Background for the entire study: Samples covering the acute and convalescent phases of COVID-19 were provided by collaborators in the United States, Italy and Spain. The material from the prospective study consisted of cDNA or gDNA derived from T cells, B-cell-depleted T cells, or PBMCs. Subjects who had been exposed to COVID-19, were actively infected with it, or had recovered from it provided the deeply sampled blood TCRbeta repertoires that made up the dataset. Where available, HLA class I and class II types were taken from metadata supplied by the sample provider and were not determined by assay-based typing. Nearly every sample came with metadata listing a de-identified subject ID, COVID-19 status, age in years and sex. The repertoires were released in a freely available public database intended as a resource for research on the immune response to SARS-CoV-2. Samples were obtained from the ongoing ImmuneRACE study (first 160 participants) and from 950 to 1,500 subjects provided by 6 global collaborators. What the authors observed across the whole study: How much clinical and demographic metadata was included differed by source and by participant, and the metadata was provided uncurated.

From the germline V gene (reference sequence), CDR1 is SGHKS and CDR2 is YYEKEE. The CDR3, from cysteine to phenylalanine, totals 15 residues. The CDR3 DNA has 45 bases and is translated from base 1. V and J are trimmed by 7 bases and 7 bases, and the gene matches miss 10 bases of the junction. The rearrangement joined TRBV5-5 to TRBJ1-6; 8 of the junction bases match TRBD1. The sample consisted of peripheral blood. The receptor was isolated from a man at least 80 years old with acute or convalescent COVID-19. At the DNA level, the sequence is TGTGCCAGCTCTCCGGGACAGGATGTCAATTCACCCCTCCACTTT. The translation is CASSPGQDVNSPLHF.